The entry below gives a single T cell receptor (beta chain) sequence along with its context. Its antigen is undetermined. CDR3 length: 14 residues. The germline gives CDR1 SGDLS, CDR2 YYNGEE. Trimming removed 3 bases at V and 4 bases at J, with 12 bases between. The sample is drawn from a study of beta chain features in type 1 diabetes. Background on the study: No patient-donor differences in age, gender, total cells or subset yield. Overall study findings and caveats: In comparison with healthy donors, patients had naive, central memory and Treg TCRB repertoires that appeared more similar. cDNA-based sequencing might over-represent cells highly expressing TCR. Whether HLA type influences TCRB rearrangement remained unresolved here.

Isolated RNA was reverse transcribed in full, so expressed TCRB transcripts were sequenced. Data came from immunoSEQ multiplex PCR; TCRdb stores just in-frame clones and leaves some out. The sample comprises 810,000 or so clones, roughly 15% of which are singletons, and 0.023% rests with the top ten. Sequenced material: naive CD4+ T cells from blood. The origin of this receptor is a woman aged 18-29 years in good health. This rearrangement joins TRBV9 to TRBJ2-3; no clear D. The CDR3 is CASSAGRRPDTQYF. CDR3 sequence (DNA): TGTGCCAGCAGCGCAGGAAGGCGTCCAGATACGCAGTATTTT.